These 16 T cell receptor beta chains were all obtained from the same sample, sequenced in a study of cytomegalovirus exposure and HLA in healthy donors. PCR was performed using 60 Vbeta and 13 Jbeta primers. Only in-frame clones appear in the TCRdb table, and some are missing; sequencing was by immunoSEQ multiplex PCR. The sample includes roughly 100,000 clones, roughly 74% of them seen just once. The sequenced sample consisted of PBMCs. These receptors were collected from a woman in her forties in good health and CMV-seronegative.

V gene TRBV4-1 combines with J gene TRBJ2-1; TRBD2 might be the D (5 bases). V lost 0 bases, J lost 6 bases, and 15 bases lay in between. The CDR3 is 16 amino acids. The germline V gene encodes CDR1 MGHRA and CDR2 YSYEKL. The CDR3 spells CASSQDGTRRGNEQFF. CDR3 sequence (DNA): TGCGCCAGCAGCCAAGACGGAACTAGGAGAGGCAATGAGCAGTTCTTC.

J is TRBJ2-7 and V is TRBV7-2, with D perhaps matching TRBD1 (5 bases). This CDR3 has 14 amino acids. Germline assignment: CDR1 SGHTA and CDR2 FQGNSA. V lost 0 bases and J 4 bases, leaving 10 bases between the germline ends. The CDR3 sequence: CASSLAWTKYEQYF. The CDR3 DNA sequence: TGTGCCAGCAGCTTAGCGTGGACAAAGTACGAGCAGTACTTC. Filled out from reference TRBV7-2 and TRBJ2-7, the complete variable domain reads GAGVSQSPSNKVTEKGKDVELRCDPISGHTALYWYRQSLGQGLEFLIYFQGNSAPDKSGLPSDRFSAERTGGSVSTLTIQRTQQEDSAVYLCASSLAWTKYEQYFGPGTRLTVT.

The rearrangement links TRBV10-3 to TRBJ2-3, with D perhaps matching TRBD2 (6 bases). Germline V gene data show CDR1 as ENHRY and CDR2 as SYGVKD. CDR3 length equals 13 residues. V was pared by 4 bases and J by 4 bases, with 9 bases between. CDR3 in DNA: TGTGCCATCAGTGTATCGGGGGCAGATACGCAGTATTTT. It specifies CAISVSGADTQYF.

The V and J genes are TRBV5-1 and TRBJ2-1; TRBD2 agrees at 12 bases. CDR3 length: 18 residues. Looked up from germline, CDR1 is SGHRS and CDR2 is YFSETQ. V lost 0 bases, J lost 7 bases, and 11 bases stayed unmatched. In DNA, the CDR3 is TGCGCCAGCAGCTTGGCCGCTAGCGGGGGGGCGTTTTGGAATGAGCAGTTCTTC. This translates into CASSLAASGGAFWNEQFF.

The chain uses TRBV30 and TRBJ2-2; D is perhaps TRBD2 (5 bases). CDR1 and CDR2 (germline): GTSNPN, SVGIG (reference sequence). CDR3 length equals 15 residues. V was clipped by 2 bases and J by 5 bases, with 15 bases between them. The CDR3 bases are TGTGCCTGGAGTCGAGGACTTGGCAGAACCGGGGAGCTGTTTTTT. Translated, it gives CAWSRGLGRTGELFF.

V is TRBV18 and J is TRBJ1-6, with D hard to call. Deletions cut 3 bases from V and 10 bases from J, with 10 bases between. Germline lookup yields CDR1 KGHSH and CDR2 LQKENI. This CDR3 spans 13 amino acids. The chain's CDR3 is CASSPARGSPLHF. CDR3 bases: TGTGCCAGCTCACCGGCCCGCGGATCACCCCTCCACTTT.

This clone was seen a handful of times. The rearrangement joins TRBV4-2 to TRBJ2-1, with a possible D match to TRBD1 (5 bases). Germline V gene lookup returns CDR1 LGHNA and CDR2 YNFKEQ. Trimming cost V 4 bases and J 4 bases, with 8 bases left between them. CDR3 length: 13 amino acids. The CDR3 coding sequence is TGTGCCAGCAGCCCGACAGAGTACAATGAGCAGTTCTTC. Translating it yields CASSPTEYNEQFF.

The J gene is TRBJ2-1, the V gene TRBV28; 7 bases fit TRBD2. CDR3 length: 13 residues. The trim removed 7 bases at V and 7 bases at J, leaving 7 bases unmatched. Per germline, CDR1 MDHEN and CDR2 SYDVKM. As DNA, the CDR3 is TGTGCCAGCAAGTCGATCGGGGGGAATGAGCAGTTCTTC. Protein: CASKSIGGNEQFF.

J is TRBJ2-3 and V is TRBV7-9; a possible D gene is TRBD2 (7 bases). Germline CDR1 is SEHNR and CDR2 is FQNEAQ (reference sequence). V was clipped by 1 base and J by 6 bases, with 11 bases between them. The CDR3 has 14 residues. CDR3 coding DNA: TGTGCCAGCAGCTTAGGGGGGGGCTCGGATACGCAGTATTTT. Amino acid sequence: CASSLGGGSDTQYF. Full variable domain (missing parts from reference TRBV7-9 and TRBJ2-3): DTGVSQNPRHKITKRGQNVTFRCDPISEHNRLYWYRQTLGQGPEFLTYFQNEAQLEKSRLLSDRFSAERPKGSFSTLEIQRTEQGDSAMYLCASSLGGGSDTQYFGPGTRLTVL.

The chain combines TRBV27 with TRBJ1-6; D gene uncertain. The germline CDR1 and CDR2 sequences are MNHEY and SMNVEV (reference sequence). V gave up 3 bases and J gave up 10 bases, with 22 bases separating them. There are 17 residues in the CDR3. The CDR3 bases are TGTGCCAGCAGTTTGTTCAGTGCCGGTGGAGTCGGATCACCCCTCCACTTT. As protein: CASSLFSAGGVGSPLHF.

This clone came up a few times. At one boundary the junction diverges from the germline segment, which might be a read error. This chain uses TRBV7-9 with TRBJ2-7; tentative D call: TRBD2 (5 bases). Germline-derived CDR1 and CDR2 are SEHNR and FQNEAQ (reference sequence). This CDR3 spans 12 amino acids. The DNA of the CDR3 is TGTTCCAGCAGCTTCGGGGCCTACGAGCAGTACTTC. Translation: CSSSFGAYEQYF.

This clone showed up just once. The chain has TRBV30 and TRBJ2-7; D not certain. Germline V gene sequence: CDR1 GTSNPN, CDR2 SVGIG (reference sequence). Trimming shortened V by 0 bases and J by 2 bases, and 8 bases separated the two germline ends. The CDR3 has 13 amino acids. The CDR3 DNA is TGTGCCTGGAGTGTATTTTCGGCCTACGAGCAGTACTTC. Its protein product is CAWSVFSAYEQYF.

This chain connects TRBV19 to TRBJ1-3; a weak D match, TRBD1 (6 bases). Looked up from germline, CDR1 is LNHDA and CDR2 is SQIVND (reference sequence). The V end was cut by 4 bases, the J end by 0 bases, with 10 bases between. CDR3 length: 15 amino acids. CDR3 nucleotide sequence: TGTGCCAGTAGTACCGGACAGTTCTCTGGAAACACCATATATTTT. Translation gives CASSTGQFSGNTIYF.

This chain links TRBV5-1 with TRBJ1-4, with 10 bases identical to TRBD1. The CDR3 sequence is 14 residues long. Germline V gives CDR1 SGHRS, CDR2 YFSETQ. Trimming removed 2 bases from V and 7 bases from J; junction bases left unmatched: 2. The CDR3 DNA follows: TGCGCCAGCAGCTTCGGACAGGGGGGTGAAAAACTGTTTTTT. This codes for CASSFGQGGEKLFF.

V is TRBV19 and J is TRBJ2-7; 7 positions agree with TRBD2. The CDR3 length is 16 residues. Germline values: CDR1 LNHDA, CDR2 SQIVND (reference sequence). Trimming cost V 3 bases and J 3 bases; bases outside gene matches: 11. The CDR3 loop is CASSIGSGGGIYEQYF. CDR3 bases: TGTGCCAGTAGTATCGGGAGCGGCGGGGGTATCTACGAGCAGTACTTC.

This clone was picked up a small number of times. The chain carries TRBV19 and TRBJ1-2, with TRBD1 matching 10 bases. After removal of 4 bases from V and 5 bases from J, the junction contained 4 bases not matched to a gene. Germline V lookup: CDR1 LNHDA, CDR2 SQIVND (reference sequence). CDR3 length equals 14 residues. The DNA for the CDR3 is TGTGCCAGTAGTACCCCGGGACAGGGGTATGGCTACACCTTC. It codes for CASSTPGQGYGYTF.